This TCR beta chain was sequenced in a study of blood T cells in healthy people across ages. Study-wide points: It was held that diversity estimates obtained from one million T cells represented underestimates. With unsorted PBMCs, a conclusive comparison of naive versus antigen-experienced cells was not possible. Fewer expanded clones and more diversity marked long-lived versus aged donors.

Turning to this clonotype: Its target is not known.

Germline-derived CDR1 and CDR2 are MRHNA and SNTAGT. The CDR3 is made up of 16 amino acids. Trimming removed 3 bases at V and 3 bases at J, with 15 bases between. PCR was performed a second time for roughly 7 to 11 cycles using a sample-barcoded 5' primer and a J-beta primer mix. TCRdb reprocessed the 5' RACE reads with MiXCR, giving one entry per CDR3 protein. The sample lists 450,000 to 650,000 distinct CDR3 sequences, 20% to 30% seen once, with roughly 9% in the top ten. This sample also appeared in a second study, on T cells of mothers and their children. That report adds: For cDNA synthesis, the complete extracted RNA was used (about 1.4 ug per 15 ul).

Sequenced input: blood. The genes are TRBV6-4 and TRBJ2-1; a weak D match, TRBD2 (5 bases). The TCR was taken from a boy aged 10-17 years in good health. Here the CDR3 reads CASSETTTDYYNEQFF. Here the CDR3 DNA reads TGTGCCAGCAGTGAGACTACAACCGACTACTACAATGAGCAGTTCTTC.